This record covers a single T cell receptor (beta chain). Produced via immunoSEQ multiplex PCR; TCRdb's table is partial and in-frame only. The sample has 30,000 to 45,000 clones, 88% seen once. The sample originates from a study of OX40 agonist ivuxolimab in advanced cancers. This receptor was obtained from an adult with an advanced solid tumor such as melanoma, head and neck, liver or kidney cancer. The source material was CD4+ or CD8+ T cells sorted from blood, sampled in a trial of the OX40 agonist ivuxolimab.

CDR3: CASSFGTFIGVEQFF. CDR3 nucleotides: TGTGCCAGCAGCTTCGGGACCTTCATAGGGGTTGAGCAGTTCTTC. The chain has TRBV9 and TRBJ2-1, with D perhaps TRBD1 or TRBD2 (5 bases each). V lost 4 bases, J lost 9 bases, and 20 bases lay in between. The CDR3 is 15 amino acids. The germline CDR1 and CDR2 sequences are SGDLS and YYNGEE.